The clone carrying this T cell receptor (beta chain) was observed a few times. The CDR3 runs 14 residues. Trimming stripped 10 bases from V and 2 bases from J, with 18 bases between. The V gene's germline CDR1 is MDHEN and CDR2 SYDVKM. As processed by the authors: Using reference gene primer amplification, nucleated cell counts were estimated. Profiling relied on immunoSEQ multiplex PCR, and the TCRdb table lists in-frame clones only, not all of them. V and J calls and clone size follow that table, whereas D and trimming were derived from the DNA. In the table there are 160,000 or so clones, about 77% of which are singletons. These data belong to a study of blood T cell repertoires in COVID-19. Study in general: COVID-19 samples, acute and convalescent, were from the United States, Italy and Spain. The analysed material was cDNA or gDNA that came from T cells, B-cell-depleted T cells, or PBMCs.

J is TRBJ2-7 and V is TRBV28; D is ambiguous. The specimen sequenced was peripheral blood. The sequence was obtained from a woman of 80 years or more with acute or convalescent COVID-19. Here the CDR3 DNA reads TGTGCCATCTCTCCTCCCGGCGGAGCCTACGAGCAGTACTTC. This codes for CAISPPGGAYEQYF.